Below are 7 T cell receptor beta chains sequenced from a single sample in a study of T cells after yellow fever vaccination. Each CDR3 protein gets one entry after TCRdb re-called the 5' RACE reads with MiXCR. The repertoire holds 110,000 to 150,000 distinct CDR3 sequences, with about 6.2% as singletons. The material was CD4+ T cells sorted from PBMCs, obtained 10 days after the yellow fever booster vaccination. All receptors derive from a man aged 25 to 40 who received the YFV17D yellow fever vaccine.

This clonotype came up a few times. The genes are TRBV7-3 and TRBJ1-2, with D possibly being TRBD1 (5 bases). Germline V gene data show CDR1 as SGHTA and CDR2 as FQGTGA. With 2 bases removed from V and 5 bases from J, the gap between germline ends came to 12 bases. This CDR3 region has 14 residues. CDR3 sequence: CASSLGGAGYGYTF. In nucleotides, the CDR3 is TGTGCCAGCAGCTTAGGTGGGGCCGGATATGGCTACACCTTC. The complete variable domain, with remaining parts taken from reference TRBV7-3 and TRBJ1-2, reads GAGVSQTPSNKVTEKGKYVELRCDPISGHTALYWYRQSLGQGPEFLIYFQGTGAADDSGLPNDRFFAVRPEGSVSTLKIQRTERGDSAVYLCASSLGGAGYGYTFGSGTRLTVV.

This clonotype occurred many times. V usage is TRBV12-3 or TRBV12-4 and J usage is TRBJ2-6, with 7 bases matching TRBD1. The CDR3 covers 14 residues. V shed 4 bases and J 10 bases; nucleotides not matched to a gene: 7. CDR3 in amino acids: CASSYLRDRNVLTF. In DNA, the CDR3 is TGTGCCAGCAGTTACCTCCGGGACAGAAACGTCCTGACTTTC.

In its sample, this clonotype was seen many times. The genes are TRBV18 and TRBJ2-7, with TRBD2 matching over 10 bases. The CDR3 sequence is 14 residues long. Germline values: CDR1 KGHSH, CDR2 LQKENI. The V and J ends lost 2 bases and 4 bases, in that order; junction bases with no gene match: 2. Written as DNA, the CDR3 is TGTGCCAGCTCACCAAGGACTAGCGGTTACGAGCAGTACTTC. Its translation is CASSPRTSGYEQYF.

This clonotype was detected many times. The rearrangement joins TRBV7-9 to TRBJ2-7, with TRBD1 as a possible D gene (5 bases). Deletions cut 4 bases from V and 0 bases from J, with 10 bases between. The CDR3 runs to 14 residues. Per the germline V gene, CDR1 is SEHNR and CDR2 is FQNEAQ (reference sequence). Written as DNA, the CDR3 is TGTGCCAGCAGCTCCACAGGTAACTCCTACGAGCAGTACTTC. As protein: CASSSTGNSYEQYF.

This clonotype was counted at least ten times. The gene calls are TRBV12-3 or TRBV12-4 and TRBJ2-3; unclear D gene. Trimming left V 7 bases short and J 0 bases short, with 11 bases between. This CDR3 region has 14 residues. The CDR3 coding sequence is TGTGCCAGCAAAATGACTTCTAGCACAGATACGCAGTATTTT. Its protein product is CASKMTSSTDTQYF.

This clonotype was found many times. CDR3 loop: CSASSGGRGFYNEQFF. The CDR3 DNA reads as TGCAGTGCTTCCAGCGGGGGGCGGGGGTTCTACAATGAGCAGTTCTTC. The rearrangement uses TRBV20-1 and TRBJ2-1, with 9 bases identical to TRBD2. Germline trimming cut 5 bases from V and 3 bases from J; bases unmatched to any gene: 11. CDR3 size: 16 residues. The germline CDR1 and CDR2 sequences are DFQATT and SNEGSKA (reference sequence).

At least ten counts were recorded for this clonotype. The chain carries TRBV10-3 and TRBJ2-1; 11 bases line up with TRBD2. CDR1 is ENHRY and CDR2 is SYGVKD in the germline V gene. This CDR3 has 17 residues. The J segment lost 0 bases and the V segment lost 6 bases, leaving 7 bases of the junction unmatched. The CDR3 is CAISRGLAESSYNEQFF. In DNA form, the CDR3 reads TGTGCCATCAGCCGGGGACTAGCGGAAAGCTCCTACAATGAGCAGTTCTTC.